The source of this TCR beta chain is a study of cytomegalovirus exposure and HLA in healthy donors. Germline V gene lookup returns CDR1 SGHAT and CDR2 FQNNGV. The CDR3 has 16 amino acids. The V end was cut by 5 bases, the J end by 6 bases, with 17 bases between. Comments on this clone: Antigen: not known.

Only in-frame clones appear in the TCRdb table, and some are missing; sequencing was by immunoSEQ multiplex PCR. This sample yields tens of thousands of clones, of which about 90% are seen a single time; roughly 3.8% belongs to the top ten. Study-wide points: While the bulk of TCR sequences proved rare, some public TCRs turned up in many donors.

The chain employs TRBV11-2 and TRBJ1-6, with D possibly TRBD1 on 5 matching bases. The TCR comes from a woman aged 18-29 years in good health and CMV-seropositive. The sequencing sample was made of PBMCs. The CDR3 protein is CASSPGPPGANSPLHF. The CDR3 DNA follows: TGTGCCAGCAGCCCTGGCCCCCCTGGGGCTAATTCACCCCTCCACTTT.